The 20 T cell receptor beta chains in this list originate from one sample, sequenced in a study of CD8 T cells in ankylosing spondylitis. TCRdb used MiXCR to reprocess the 5' RACE reads, holding one entry per CDR3 protein. The sample yields 800,000 to 900,000 distinct CDR3 sequences, approximately 12% seen once. These receptors' antigens are unknown. Study observations and caveats: Made up of under ten highly homologous variants, a TCR beta motif appeared characteristic of ankylosing spondylitis blood.

Sequences were obtained from blood, either unsorted or a sorted T cell fraction (not recorded which). The receptors were sampled from a male donor with ankylosing spondylitis.

The chain is built from TRBV20-1 and TRBJ2-3, with D maybe TRBD1 (5 bases). V shed 3 bases and J shed 3 bases, with 13 bases lying between them. Germline V gene lookup returns CDR1 DFQATT and CDR2 SNEGSKA (reference sequence). The CDR3 is made up of 14 amino acids. DNA for the CDR3: TGCAGTGCTAGGGACGTAAGACAGACAGATACGCAGTATTTT. This encodes CSARDVRQTDTQYF.

This clonotype has only a few counts. The chain couples TRBV7-9 to TRBJ1-2; 12 nucleotides align to TRBD1. The J segment lost 8 bases and the V segment lost 4 bases, leaving 8 bases of the junction unmatched. Germline V CDR1 and CDR2: SEHNR, FQNEAQ (reference sequence). There are 15 residues in the CDR3. The CDR3 here is CASSSPGQGATGYTF. In DNA, the CDR3 is TGTGCCAGCAGCTCGCCGGGACAGGGGGCGACCGGCTACACCTTC. The whole variable domain, filled in from reference TRBV7-9 and TRBJ1-2, reads DTGVSQNPRHKITKRGQNVTFRCDPISEHNRLYWYRQTLGQGPEFLTYFQNEAQLEKSRLLSDRFSAERPKGSFSTLEIQRTEQGDSAMYLCASSSPGQGATGYTFGSGTRLTVV.

There are a few counts of this clonotype. The V gene is TRBV12-3 or TRBV12-4, the J gene TRBJ2-3, with a tentative D call TRBD2 (6 bases). Trimming cost V 5 bases and J 2 bases, with 17 bases left between them. This CDR3 has 16 residues. As DNA, the CDR3 is TGTGCCAGCAGTCAGAGGGAGGTAGCGGACACAGATACGCAGTATTTT. Amino acid sequence: CASSQREVADTDTQYF.

This clonotype was picked up a small number of times. The chain uses TRBV11-1 and TRBJ2-7; no clear D. Germline CDR1 reads SGHAT; CDR2 reads FQDESV (reference sequence). This CDR3 region has 14 residues. V was shortened by 2 bases and J by 2 bases, with 10 bases between the two germline ends. CDR3: CASSLRSYTYEQYF. CDR3 DNA sequence: TGTGCCAGCAGCTTAAGGTCTTACACCTACGAGCAGTACTTC.

The chain couples TRBV10-3 to TRBJ2-5; maybe TRBD2 (5 bases). The CDR3 length is 13 residues. Germline CDR1 ENHRY, CDR2 SYGVKD. V shed 4 bases and J shed 1 base, with 7 bases lying between them. CDR3 bases: TGTGCCATCAGTGGAGGGCCCCAAGAGACCCAGTACTTC. It codes for CAISGGPQETQYF.

A few counts support this clonotype. V and J are TRBV4-1 and TRBJ1-2, with a possible D match to TRBD1 (5 bases). V lost 0 bases and J 2 bases, leaving 10 bases between the germline ends. The germline CDR1 and CDR2 sequences are MGHRA and YSYEKL. This CDR3 is 15 amino acids long. DNA for the CDR3: TGCGCCAGCAGCCAAGATTACCGGGACAACTATGGCTACACCTTC. Amino acids: CASSQDYRDNYGYTF.

The chain combines TRBV4-3 with TRBJ2-1; no reliable D call. The CDR3 extends over 14 amino acids. Germline CDR1 LGHNA, CDR2 YSLEER. V lost 1 base and J lost 6, with 10 bases in between. Here the CDR3 reads CASSQVFPRNEQFF. DNA for the CDR3: TGCGCCAGCAGCCAAGTATTTCCGCGCAATGAGCAGTTCTTC.

This clonotype was counted at least ten times. The V gene is TRBV12-3 or TRBV12-4, the J gene TRBJ2-2; 9 bases are a match to TRBD1. This CDR3 region has 16 residues. V lost 7 bases and J lost 3; bases outside the gene matches: 9. CDR3 sequence: CASKKDRGHYTGELFF. As DNA, the CDR3 is TGTGCCAGCAAGAAGGACAGGGGCCATTACACCGGGGAGCTGTTTTTT.

This clonotype was observed a few times. The DNA for the CDR3 is TGTGCCAGCAGCTTCTACCAGGACGATCTCCAGCATTTT. Translated: CASSFYQDDLQHF. This chain joins TRBV7-2 and TRBJ1-5, with unresolved D. Per the germline V gene, CDR1 is SGHTA and CDR2 is FQGNSA. Trimming shortened V by 3 bases and J by 12 bases, and 15 bases separated the two germline ends. The CDR3 has 13 amino acids.

The rearrangement joins TRBV5-5 to TRBJ2-6, with unresolved D. Germline CDR1 and CDR2: SGHKS and YYEKEE (reference sequence). CDR3 length: 17 residues. Trimming removed 0 bases at V and 0 bases at J, with 10 bases between. CDR3 amino acids: CASSLEPFPSGANVLTF. CDR3 sequence (DNA): TGTGCCAGCAGCTTGGAGCCTTTCCCCTCTGGGGCCAACGTCCTGACTTTC.

This clonotype has ten or more counts. The J gene is TRBJ2-5, the V gene TRBV29-1; 9 positions agree with TRBD1. Germline V lookup: CDR1 SQVTM, CDR2 ANQGSEA. Unmatched junction bases numbered 4, after V lost 3 bases and J lost 2 bases. This CDR3 is built from 14 residues. Written as DNA, the CDR3 is TGCAGCGTTGACATGACAGGGGGTCAAGAGACCCAGTACTTC. This gives the protein CSVDMTGGQETQYF.

This clonotype was picked up a small number of times. The CDR3 sequence: CASSLRASGRDEQYF. The DNA of the CDR3 is TGTGCCAGCAGCTTAAGGGCTAGCGGGAGGGACGAGCAGTACTTC. The chain is built from TRBV7-6 and TRBJ2-7; 12 bases agree with TRBD2. The junction had 4 bases not matched to a gene; V was cut back by 2 bases and J by 5 bases. Germline values: CDR1 SGHVS, CDR2 FNYEAQ. The CDR3 runs to 15 residues. The whole variable domain, filled in from reference TRBV7-6 and TRBJ2-7, reads GAGVSQSPRYKVTKRGQDVALRCDPISGHVSLYWYRQALGQGPEFLTYFNYEAQQDKSGLPNDRFSAERPEGSISTLTIQRTEQRDSAMYRCASSLRASGRDEQYFGPGTRLTVT.

There are a few counts of this clonotype. The chain recombines TRBV4-2 with TRBJ2-1; 11 nucleotides match TRBD2. The junction had 2 bases not matched to a gene; V was cut back by 1 base and J by 3 bases. Germline CDR1 LGHNA, CDR2 YNFKEQ. The CDR3 sequence is 16 residues long. The CDR3 loop is CASSQVLAGDYNEQFF. In nucleotides, the CDR3 is TGTGCCAGCAGCCAAGTACTAGCGGGGGACTACAATGAGCAGTTCTTC.

This clonotype was counted a few times. The chain links TRBV6-1 to TRBJ1-2; no reliable D call. V was trimmed by 6 bases and J by 5 bases, leaving 16 bases between them. Germline CDR1 and CDR2: MNHNS and SASEGT. The CDR3 is 14 residues long. CDR3 region: CASRQPGREYGYTF. CDR3 coding DNA: TGTGCCAGCAGACAACCGGGGAGGGAATATGGCTACACCTTC.

This clonotype was observed a handful of times. This rearrangement joins TRBV6-1 to TRBJ1-3; 7 bases are a match to TRBD1. V was clipped by 6 bases and J by 8 bases; unmatched bases: 7. Looked up from germline, CDR1 is MNHNS and CDR2 is SASEGT. This CDR3 has 13 residues. The CDR3 nucleotides read TGTGCCAGCAGGCGACAGGGTGGCGACACCATATATTTT. Its translation: CASRRQGGDTIYF.

The chain employs TRBV29-1 and TRBJ1-1, with D perhaps TRBD1 (5 bases). This CDR3 has 13 residues. Germline-derived CDR1 and CDR2 are SQVTM and ANQGSEA. Trimming stripped 7 bases from V and 0 bases from J, with 12 bases between. The CDR3 DNA sequence: TGCAGCGCCTCCGGCAGGGTGAACACTGAAGCTTTCTTT. Its translation is CSASGRVNTEAFF.

This clonotype occurred many times. The chain employs TRBV29-1 and TRBJ2-1, with a tentative D call TRBD2 (6 bases). CDR3 length: 15 amino acids. The V gene's germline CDR1 is SQVTM and CDR2 ANQGSEA. V was trimmed by 6 bases and J by 1 base, leaving 16 bases between them. CDR3 sequence: CSVKGRGKSYNEQFF. In DNA form, the CDR3 reads TGCAGCGTAAAAGGACGGGGGAAGTCCTACAATGAGCAGTTCTTC.

This clonotype was counted between two and nine times. This chain links TRBV25-1 with TRBJ1-1; maybe TRBD1 (6 bases). Germline CDR1 and CDR2: MGHDK and SYGVNS. Trimming left V 2 bases short and J 1 base short, with 14 bases between. The CDR3 length is 16 residues. This CDR3 reads CASSEQGRGPNTEAFF. The CDR3 DNA follows: TGTGCCAGCAGTGAACAGGGCAGGGGCCCGAACACTGAAGCTTTCTTT.

The J gene is TRBJ1-1, the V gene TRBV7-2; D is perhaps TRBD1 (6 bases). The CDR3 loop spans 15 amino acids. V was clipped by 1 base and J by 0 bases, with 9 bases between them. The V gene's germline CDR1 is SGHTA and CDR2 FQGNSA. In DNA, the CDR3 is TGTGCCAGCAGCTTAGAGGGGGGCATGAACACTGAAGCTTTCTTT. Protein product: CASSLEGGMNTEAFF.

The chain is built from TRBV18 and TRBJ2-7; D ambiguous. The CDR3 extends over 14 amino acids. Germline V gives CDR1 KGHSH, CDR2 LQKENI. Deletions cut 3 bases from V and 3 bases from J, with 12 bases between. The CDR3 nucleotides are TGTGCCAGCTCACCCCCCACAAGTCGCTACGAGCAGTACTTC. This codes for CASSPPTSRYEQYF.